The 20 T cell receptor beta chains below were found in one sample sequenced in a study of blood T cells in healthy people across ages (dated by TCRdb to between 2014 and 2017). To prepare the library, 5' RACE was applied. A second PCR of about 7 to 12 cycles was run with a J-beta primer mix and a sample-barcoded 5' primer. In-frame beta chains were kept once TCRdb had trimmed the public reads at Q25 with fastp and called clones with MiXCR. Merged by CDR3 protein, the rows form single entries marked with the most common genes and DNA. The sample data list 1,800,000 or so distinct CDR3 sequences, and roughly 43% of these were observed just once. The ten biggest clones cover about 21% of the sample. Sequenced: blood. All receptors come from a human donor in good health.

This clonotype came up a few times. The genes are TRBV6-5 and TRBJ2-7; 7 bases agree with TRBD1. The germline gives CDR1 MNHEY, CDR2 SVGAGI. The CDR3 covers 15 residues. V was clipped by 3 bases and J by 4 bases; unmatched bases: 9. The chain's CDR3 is CASSYYSDRSYEQYF. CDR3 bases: TGTGCCAGCAGTTATTATTCGGACAGGTCGTACGAGCAGTACTTC.

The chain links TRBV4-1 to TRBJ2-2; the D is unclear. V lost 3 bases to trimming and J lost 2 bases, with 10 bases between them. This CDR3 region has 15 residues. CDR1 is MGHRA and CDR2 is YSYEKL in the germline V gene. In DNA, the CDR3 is TGCGCCAGCAGCCACGCTTTGGGTAACACCGGGGAGCTGTTTTTT. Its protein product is CASSHALGNTGELFF.

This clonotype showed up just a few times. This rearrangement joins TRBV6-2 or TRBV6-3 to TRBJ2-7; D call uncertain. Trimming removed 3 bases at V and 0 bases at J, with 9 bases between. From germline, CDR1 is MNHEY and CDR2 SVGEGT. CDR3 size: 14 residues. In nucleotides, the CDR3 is TGTGCCAGCAGTTATAAACCCGACTCCTACGAGCAGTACTTC. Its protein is CASSYKPDSYEQYF.

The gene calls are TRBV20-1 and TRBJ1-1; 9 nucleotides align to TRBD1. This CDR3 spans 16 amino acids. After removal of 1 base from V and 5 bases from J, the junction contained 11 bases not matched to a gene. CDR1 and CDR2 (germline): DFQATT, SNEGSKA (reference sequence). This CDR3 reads CSARGDRVRLGTEAFF. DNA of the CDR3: TGCAGTGCTAGAGGGGACAGGGTCCGGCTTGGAACTGAAGCTTTCTTT.

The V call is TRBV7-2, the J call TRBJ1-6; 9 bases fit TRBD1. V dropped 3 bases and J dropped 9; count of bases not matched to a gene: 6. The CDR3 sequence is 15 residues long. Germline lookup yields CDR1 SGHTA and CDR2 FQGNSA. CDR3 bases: TGTGCCAGCAGCTTGGGACAGGGAGTCGGTTCACCCCTCCACTTT. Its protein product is CASSLGQGVGSPLHF.

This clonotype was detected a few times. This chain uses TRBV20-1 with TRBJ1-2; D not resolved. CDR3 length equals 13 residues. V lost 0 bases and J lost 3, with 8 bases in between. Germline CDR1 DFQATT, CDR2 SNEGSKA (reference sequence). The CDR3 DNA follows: TGCAGTGCTAGAGATAGGCAGGACTATGGCTACACCTTC. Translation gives CSARDRQDYGYTF.

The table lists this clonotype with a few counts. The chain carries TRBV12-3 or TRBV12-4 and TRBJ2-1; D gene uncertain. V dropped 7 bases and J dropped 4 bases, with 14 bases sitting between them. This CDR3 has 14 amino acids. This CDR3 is CASMVGNSYNEQFF. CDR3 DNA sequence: TGTGCCAGCATGGTGGGGAATTCGTACAATGAGCAGTTCTTC.

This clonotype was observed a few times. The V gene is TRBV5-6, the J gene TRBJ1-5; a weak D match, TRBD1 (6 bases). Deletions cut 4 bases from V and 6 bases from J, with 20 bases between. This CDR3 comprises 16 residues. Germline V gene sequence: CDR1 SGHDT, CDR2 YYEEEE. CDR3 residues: CASSRSPGPDSQPQHF. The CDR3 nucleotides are TGTGCCAGCAGCCGGTCCCCAGGGCCGGACAGTCAGCCCCAGCATTTT.

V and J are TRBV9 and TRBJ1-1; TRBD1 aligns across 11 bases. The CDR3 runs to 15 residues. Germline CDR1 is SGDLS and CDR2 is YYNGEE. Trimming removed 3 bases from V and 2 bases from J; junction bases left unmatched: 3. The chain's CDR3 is CASSGGTGGNTEAFF. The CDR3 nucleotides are TGTGCCAGCAGCGGCGGGACAGGGGGAAACACTGAAGCTTTCTTT.

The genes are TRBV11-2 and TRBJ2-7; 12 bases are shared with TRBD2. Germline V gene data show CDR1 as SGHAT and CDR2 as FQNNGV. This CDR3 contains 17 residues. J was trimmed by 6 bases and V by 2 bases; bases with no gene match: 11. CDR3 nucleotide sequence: TGTGCCAGCAGCTTAAGCCCTCGGACTAGCGGGGCCCTCGAGCAGTACTTC. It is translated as CASSLSPRTSGALEQYF.

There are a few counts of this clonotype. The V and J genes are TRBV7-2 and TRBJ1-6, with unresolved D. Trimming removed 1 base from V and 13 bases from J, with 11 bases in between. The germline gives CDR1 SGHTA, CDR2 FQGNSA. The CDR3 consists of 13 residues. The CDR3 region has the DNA TGTGCCAGCAGCTTAGATCCTAGGGCGCCCCTCCACTTT. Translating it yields CASSLDPRAPLHF.

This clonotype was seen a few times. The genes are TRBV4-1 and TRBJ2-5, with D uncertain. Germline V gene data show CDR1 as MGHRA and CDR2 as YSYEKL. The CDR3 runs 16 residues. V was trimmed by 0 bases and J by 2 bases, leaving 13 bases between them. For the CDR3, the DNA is TGCGCCAGCAGCCAAGATCTAGGCTATCTTCAAGAGACCCAGTACTTC. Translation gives CASSQDLGYLQETQYF.

DNA of the CDR3: TGTGCCAGCAGTTTAGTACTTGGTGCAGGGGCGGGTTGTGAGCAGTTCTTC. Translation gives CASSLVLGAGAGCEQFF. V is TRBV12-3 or TRBV12-4 and J is TRBJ2-1; D might be TRBD1 (6 bases). The ends were cut back, 1 base at V and 9 bases at J, with 22 bases in the middle. This CDR3 region has 17 residues.

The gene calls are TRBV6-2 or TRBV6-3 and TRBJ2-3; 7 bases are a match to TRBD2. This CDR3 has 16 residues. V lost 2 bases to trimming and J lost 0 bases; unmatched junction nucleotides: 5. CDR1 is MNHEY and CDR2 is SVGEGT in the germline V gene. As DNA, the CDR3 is TGTGCCAGCAGTTACCAGCCTAGCGGTAGCACAGATACGCAGTATTTT. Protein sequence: CASSYQPSGSTDTQYF.

CDR3: CASSYSPRVVATQYF. CDR3 nucleotides: TGTGCCAGCAGTTACTCCCCCCGGGTTGTGGCGACCCAGTACTTC. The chain employs TRBV6-5 and TRBJ2-5; D is unclear. From germline, CDR1 is MNHEY and CDR2 SVGAGI. Trimming took 0 bases from V and 7 from J, leaving 15 bases between them. This CDR3 is 15 amino acids long.

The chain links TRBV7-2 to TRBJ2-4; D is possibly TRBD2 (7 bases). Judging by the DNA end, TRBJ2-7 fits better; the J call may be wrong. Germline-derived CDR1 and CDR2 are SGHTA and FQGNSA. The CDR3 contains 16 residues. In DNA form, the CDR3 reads TGTGCCAGCAGCTTAATGGGGGGGCTAAGCTCCTACGAGCAGTACTTC. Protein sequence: CASSLMGGLSSYEQYF.

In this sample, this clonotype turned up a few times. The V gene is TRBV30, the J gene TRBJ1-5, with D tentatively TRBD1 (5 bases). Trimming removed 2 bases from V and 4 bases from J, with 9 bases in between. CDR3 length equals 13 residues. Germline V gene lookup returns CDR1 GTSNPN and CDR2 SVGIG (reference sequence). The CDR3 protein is CAWSPDMNQPQHF. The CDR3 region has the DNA TGTGCCTGGAGTCCGGACATGAATCAGCCCCAGCATTTT.

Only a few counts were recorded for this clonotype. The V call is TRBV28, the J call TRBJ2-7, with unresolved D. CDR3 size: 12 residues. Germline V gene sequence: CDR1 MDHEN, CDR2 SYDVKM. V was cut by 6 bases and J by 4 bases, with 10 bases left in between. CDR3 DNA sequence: TGTGCCAGCAGATCGGTAATTTACGAGCAGTACTTC. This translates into CASRSVIYEQYF.

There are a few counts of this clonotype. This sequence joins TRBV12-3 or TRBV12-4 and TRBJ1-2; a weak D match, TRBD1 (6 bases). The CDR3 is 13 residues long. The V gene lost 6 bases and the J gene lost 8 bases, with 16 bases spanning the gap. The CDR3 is CASRMTGRGGYTF. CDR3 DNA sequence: TGTGCCAGCAGGATGACAGGACGGGGCGGCTACACCTTC.

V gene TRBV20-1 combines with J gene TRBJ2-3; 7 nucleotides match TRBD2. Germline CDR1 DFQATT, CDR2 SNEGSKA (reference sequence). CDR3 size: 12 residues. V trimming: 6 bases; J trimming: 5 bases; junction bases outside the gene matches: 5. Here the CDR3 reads CSAGRGEDTQYF. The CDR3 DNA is TGCAGTGCCGGCCGGGGGGAAGATACGCAGTATTTT.